The clone carrying this T cell receptor beta chain was seen a few times. What it binds is not known. CDR1 is GTSNPN, CDR2 SVGIG, per germline (reference sequence). V lost 1 base to trimming and J lost 4 bases, with 19 bases between them. There are 16 residues in the CDR3. The data were obtained in a study of OX40 agonist ivuxolimab in advanced cancers. On the study more broadly: Patients received ivuxolimab, an intravenous treatment, every 2 weeks at 0.01 to 10 mg/kg. Study observations and caveats: Some patients who did not respond also had low normalized T-cell clonal expansion. At 0.1 to 3.0 mg/kg, clonal expansion of CD4+ and CD8+ blood T cells had occurred by week 6. Expanded clones were, on average, more numerous among CD8+ T cells than CD4+.

Clones were read by immunoSEQ multiplex PCR, and TCRdb kept only the in-frame ones, dropping some. The sample carries about 58,000 clones, about 82% recorded once. The clonotype originates from an adult with an advanced solid tumor such as melanoma, head and neck, liver or kidney cancer. This rearrangement joins TRBV30 to TRBJ1-1; possibly TRBD1 for D (6 bases). The material was CD4+ or CD8+ T cells sorted from blood, obtained in a trial of the OX40 agonist ivuxolimab. The CDR3 nucleotides read TGTGCCTGGAGTGATCCAACAGGGTTTGGGGGCACTGAAGCTTTCTTT. This encodes CAWSDPTGFGGTEAFF.